Included here is one T cell receptor (beta chain) sequence, with context. What it binds is not known. The data originate from a study of T cell repertoires in cytomegalovirus infection. In the study overall: Well-studied HLA-B-restricted epitopes and recently identified HLA-C-restricted epitopes of CMV were both used in the study. CMV infection together with matching HLA type was indicated by public TCR beta signatures. General observations from the study: Within the response measured ex vivo, HLA-C-restricted CMV-specific TCR beta clonotypes were dominant.

The CDR3 contains 13 residues. Trimming removed 2 bases from V and 7 bases from J, with 12 bases in between. Germline values: CDR1 LGHNT, CDR2 FRNRAP. TCRdb re-called the reads with MiXCR, one entry per CDR3 protein. Seen here are fewer than 950,000 distinct CDR3 sequences, 30% to 35% observed once, and the top ten hold 9.5% to 15%. Sequenced material: cultured CD8+ T cells from PBMCs, taken from culture after CMV antigen stimulation. V is TRBV12-5 and J is TRBJ2-7; D gene unclear. The sequence derives from a human donor in good health (CMV status not recorded). Some clones in this sample may be carry-over from other donors' samples. The CDR3 bases are TGTGCTAGTGGTTTGTTCGGTCCTATGGAGCAGTACTTC. Its translation: CASGLFGPMEQYF.